This T cell receptor (beta chain) was sequenced in a study of radiotherapy plus CTLA-4 blockade in lung cancer. Trimming removed 0 bases from V and 0 bases from J, with 12 bases in between. Looked up from germline, CDR1 is MNHEY and CDR2 is SMNVEV (reference sequence). The CDR3 totals 18 residues. Measured with immunoSEQ multiplex PCR; TCRdb has only the in-frame clones, and not every one. The data contain about 110,000 clones, approximately 81% of them singletons. This chain uses TRBV27 with TRBJ2-6, with D hard to call. The sequenced sample was peripheral blood, obtained from a patient treated with radiotherapy plus ipilimumab. This TCR was recovered from a human donor with non-small cell lung cancer that progressed on radiotherapy plus ipilimumab. Some clones in this sample may be carry-over from other donors' samples. CDR3 loop: CASSLSFAQGSGANVLTF. In DNA, the CDR3 is TGTGCCAGCAGTTTATCTTTCGCTCAAGGCTCTGGGGCCAACGTCCTGACTTTC.